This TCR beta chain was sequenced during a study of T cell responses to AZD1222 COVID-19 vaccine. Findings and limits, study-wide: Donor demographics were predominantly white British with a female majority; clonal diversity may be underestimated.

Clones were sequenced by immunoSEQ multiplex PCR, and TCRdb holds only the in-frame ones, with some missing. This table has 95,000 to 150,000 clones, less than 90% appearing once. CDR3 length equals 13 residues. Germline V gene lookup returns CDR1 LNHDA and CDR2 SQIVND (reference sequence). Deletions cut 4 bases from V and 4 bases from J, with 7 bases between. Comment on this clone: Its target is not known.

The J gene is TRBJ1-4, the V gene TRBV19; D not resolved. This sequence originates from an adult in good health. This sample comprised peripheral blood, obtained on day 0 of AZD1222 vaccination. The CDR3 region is CASSTAINEKLFF. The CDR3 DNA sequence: TGTGCCAGTAGTACGGCGATTAATGAAAAACTGTTTTTT.